These T cell receptor beta chains were read from a single sample in a study of blood T cell repertoires in COVID-19. TCRdb's copy holds only in-frame clones and misses some; the assay was immunoSEQ multiplex PCR. The profile shows more than 150,000 clones, around 83% of them singletons. Input material: peripheral blood. All receptors derive from a middle-aged woman with acute or convalescent COVID-19. Both conserved end residues are part of each CDR3. The D gene is left open where the match is weak. Size is stated for part of the rows, as once, few or many counts, or as a class when the clone is expanded.

>NA|NA|TRBJ2-5|TRBV10-2
CASSDGLGRETQYF
TGCGCCAGCAGCGATGGACTCGGGAGAGAGACCCAGTACTTC
>NA|NA|TRBJ1-5|TRBV18
CASSPLRDQPQHF
TGTGCCAGCTCACCCCTGCGGGATCAGCCCCAGCATTTT
>TRBD1|NA|TRBJ1-3|TRBV9
CASSVGGQASSGNTIYF
TGTGCCAGCAGCGTAGGCGGACAGGCCTCCTCTGGAAACACCATATATTTT
>NA|NA|TRBJ2-2|TRBV15
CATSSGSYTGELFF
TGTGCCACCAGCTCCGGGTCCTACACCGGGGAGCTGTTTTTT
>NA|NA|TRBJ1-2|TRBV9
CASSDNPGTHSNYGYTF
TGTGCCAGCAGCGACAACCCCGGGACACATTCTAACTATGGCTACACCTTC
>TRBD1|NA|TRBJ2-7|TRBV5-1
CASSLWTGESYEQYF
TGCGCCAGCAGCTTGTGGACAGGGGAATCCTACGAGCAGTACTTC
>TRBD1|NA|TRBJ2-7|TRBV4-2
CASSQWTGPSYEQYF
TGTGCCAGCAGCCAATGGACAGGACCCTCCTACGAGCAGTACTTC
>TRBD1|NA|TRBJ2-1|TRBV7-9
CASSGKYDRGPGEQFF
TGTGCCAGCAGCGGAAAATATGACAGGGGGCCGGGTGAGCAGTTCTTC
>TRBD1|NA|TRBJ2-5|TRBV2
CASRKGQQETQYF
TGTGCCAGCAGGAAGGGACAGCAAGAGACCCAGTACTTC
>NA|NA|TRBJ1-4|TRBV5-1
CASSAGMTNEKLFF
TGCGCCAGCAGCGCCGGGATGACTAATGAAAAACTGTTTTTT
>NA|NA|TRBJ2-2|TRBV18
CASSPPSRATGELFF
TGTGCCAGCTCACCTCCCTCGCGGGCGACCGGGGAGCTGTTTTTT
>TRBD2|NA|TRBJ2-1|TRBV30
CAWKAGGAMNNEQFF
TGTGCCTGGAAGGCGGGGGGGGCCATGAACAATGAGCAGTTCTTC
>TRBD1|few|TRBJ2-5|TRBV11-3
CASIQGVRGTQYF
TGTGCCAGTATACAGGGGGTCCGCGGGACCCAGTACTTC
>TRBD2|NA|TRBJ2-3|TRBV24-1
CATSTPLAGATDTQYF
TGTGCCACCAGTACTCCACTAGCGGGGGCCACAGATACGCAGTATTTT
>TRBD1|once|TRBJ1-1|TRBV29-1
CSHGQGGTEAFF
TGCAGCCATGGACAGGGGGGGACTGAAGCTTTCTTT
>NA|once|TRBJ2-7|TRBV5-4
CASSLISSYEQYF
TGTGCCAGCAGCTTAATTAGCTCCTACGAGCAGTACTTC
>TRBD2|NA|TRBJ2-1|TRBV4-2
CASSRYSGTTYNEQFF
TGTGCCAGCAGCCGGTATAGCGGGACTACTTACAATGAGCAGTTCTTC
>NA|NA|TRBJ1-1|TRBV12-3/TRBV12-4
CASTQGNTEAFF
TGTGCCAGCACACAGGGGAACACTGAAGCTTTCTTT
>NA|NA|TRBJ2-3|TRBV7-2
CASSLAGFGPDTQYF
TGTGCCAGCAGCTTAGCAGGATTTGGGCCAGATACGCAGTATTTT
>TRBD2|NA|TRBJ2-7|TRBV18
CASSPSGRTREQYF
TGTGCCAGCTCACCTAGCGGGAGAACACGCGAGCAGTACTTC
>NA|NA|TRBJ1-2|TRBV30
CAWSGGHGYTF
TGTGCCTGGAGTGGGGGCCATGGCTACACCTTC
>NA|NA|TRBJ2-3|TRBV13
CASRPVGSGSTDTQYF
TGTGCCAGCAGGCCAGTGGGTAGCGGAAGCACAGATACGCAGTATTTT
>NA|NA|TRBJ2-3|TRBV5-1
CASSYDRSTDTQYF
TGCGCCAGCAGCTACGACAGGTCCACAGATACGCAGTATTTT
>NA|once|TRBJ1-1|TRBV2
CASRLSSEAFF
TGTGCCAGCCGCTTATCTAGCGAAGCTTTCTTT
>NA|few|TRBJ2-7|TRBV5-6
CASSLYGGAVWF
TGTGCCAGCAGCTTGTATGGTGGAGCGGTGTGGTTC
>TRBD1|NA|TRBJ1-1|TRBV28
CASLDRVNTEAFF
TGTGCCAGCCTAGACAGGGTGAACACTGAAGCTTTCTTT
>TRBD1|once|TRBJ1-2|TRBV27
CASSQLGQGHYGYTF
TGTGCCAGCAGTCAACTGGGACAGGGTCACTATGGCTACACCTTC
>TRBD1|NA|TRBJ1-5|TRBV19
CASSMTGLLQPQHF
TGTGCCAGTAGTATGACAGGGCTGCTCCAGCCCCAGCATTTT
>TRBD1|NA|TRBJ2-7|TRBV19
CASSIGGRDSYPYEQYF
TGTGCCAGTAGTATAGGAGGACGGGACAGCTACCCCTACGAGCAGTACTTC
>NA|NA|TRBJ2-5|TRBV4-2
CASSGNSGFETQYF
TGTGCCAGCAGCGGCAATAGCGGATTCGAGACCCAGTACTTC
>TRBD2|NA|TRBJ2-1|TRBV5-1
CASSKGTSGYNEQFF
TGCGCCAGCAGCAAGGGGACTAGCGGCTACAATGAGCAGTTCTTC
>NA|NA|TRBJ1-4|TRBV27
CASRRQVGTNEKLFF
TGTGCCAGCAGACGACAGGTTGGGACTAATGAAAAACTGTTTTTT
>NA|few|TRBJ2-7|TRBV28
CASSRMDGGSQYF
TGTGCCAGCAGTCGAATGGACGGAGGTTCGCAGTACTTC
>TRBD1|NA|TRBJ2-7|TRBV30
CAWSWGQGGEQYF
TGTGCCTGGAGTTGGGGACAGGGGGGGGAGCAGTACTTC
>NA|NA|TRBJ2-7|TRBV7-2
CASSLGGQRTVQYF
TGTGCCAGCAGCTTAGGAGGGCAAAGGACGGTGCAGTACTTC
>TRBD2|NA|TRBJ2-5|TRBV5-1
CASSARGEETQYF
TGCGCCAGCAGCGCCCGGGGGGAAGAGACCCAGTACTTC
>NA|NA|TRBJ2-3|TRBV7-2
CASSFGQFTDTQYF
TGTGCCAGCAGCTTTGGCCAATTCACAGATACGCAGTATTTT
>TRBD2|few|TRBJ2-1|TRBV7-6
CASSLPLPTSGGPQTYNEQFF
TGTGCCAGCAGCTTACCCCTCCCGACTAGCGGGGGGCCGCAGACCTACAATGAGCAGTTCTTC
>TRBD1|NA|TRBJ2-7|TRBV27
CASSLRGEQYF
TGTGCCAGCAGCCTCAGGGGGGAGCAGTACTTC
>TRBD1|NA|TRBJ1-6|TRBV6-5
CASSPRQGSSPLHF
TGTGCCAGCAGTCCCCGACAGGGAAGCTCACCCCTCCACTTT
>NA|NA|TRBJ2-7|TRBV11-2
CASSLRSASSYEQYF
TGTGCCAGCAGCTTAAGGTCAGCGAGCTCCTACGAGCAGTACTTC
>NA|once|TRBJ1-4|TRBV6-6
CASRSSEKLFF
TGTGCCAGCAGATCTTCCGAAAAACTGTTTTTT